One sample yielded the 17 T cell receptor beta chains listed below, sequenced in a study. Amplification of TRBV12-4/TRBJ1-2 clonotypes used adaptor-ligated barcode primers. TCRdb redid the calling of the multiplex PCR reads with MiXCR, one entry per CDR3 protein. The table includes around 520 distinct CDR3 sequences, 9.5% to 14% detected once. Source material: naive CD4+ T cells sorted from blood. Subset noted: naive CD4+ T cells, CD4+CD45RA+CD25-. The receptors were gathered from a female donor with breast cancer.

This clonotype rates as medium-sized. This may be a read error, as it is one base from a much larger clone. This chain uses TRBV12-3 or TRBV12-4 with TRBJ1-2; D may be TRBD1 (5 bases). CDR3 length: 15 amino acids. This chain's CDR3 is CVSSQGQPTNYGYTF. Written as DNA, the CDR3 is TGTGTCAGCAGCCAAGGACAACCTACTAACTATGGCTACACCTTC.

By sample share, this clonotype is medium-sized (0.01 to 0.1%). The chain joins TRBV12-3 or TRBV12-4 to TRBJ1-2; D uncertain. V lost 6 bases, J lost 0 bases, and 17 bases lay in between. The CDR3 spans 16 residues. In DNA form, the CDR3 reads TGTGCCAGCAGGGGCAGCTCCCGGCCTTCTAACTATGGCTACACCTTC. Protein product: CASRGSSRPSNYGYTF.

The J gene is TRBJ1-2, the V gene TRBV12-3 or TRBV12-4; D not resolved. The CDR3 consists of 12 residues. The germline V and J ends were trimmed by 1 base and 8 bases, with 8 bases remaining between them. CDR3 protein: CASSLVPGGYTF. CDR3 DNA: TGTGCCAGCAGTTTAGTACCGGGCGGCTACACCTTC.

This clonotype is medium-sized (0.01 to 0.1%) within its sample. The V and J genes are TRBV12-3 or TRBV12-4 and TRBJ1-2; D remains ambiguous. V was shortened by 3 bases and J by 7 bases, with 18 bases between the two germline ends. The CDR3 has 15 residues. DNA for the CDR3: TGTGCCAGCAGTTTCATCGGAGCCCGATCTTCTGGCTACACCTTC. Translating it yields CASSFIGARSSGYTF.

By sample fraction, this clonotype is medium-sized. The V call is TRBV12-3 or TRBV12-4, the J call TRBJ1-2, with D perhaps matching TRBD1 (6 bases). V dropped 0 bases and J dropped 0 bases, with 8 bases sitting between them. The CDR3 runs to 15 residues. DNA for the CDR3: TGTGCCAGCAGTTTAGCGCCAGGGGCTAACTATGGCTACACCTTC. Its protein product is CASSLAPGANYGYTF.

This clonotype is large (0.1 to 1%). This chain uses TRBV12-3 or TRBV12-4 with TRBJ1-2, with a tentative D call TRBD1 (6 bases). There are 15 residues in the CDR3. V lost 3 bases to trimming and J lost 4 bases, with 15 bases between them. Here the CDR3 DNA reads TGTGCCAGCAGTTTCGAGACAGGAGGCCTCTATGGCTACACCTTC. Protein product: CASSFETGGLYGYTF.

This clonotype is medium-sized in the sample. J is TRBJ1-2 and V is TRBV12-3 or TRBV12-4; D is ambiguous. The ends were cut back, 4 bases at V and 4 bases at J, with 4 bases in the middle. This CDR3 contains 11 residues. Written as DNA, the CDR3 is TGTGCCAGCAGTTCAGGCTATGGCTACACCTTC. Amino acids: CASSSGYGYTF.

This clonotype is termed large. For the CDR3, the DNA is TGTGCCAGCAGTCCCTGGCAGGAACCCTATGGCTACACCTTC. Its protein is CASSPWQEPYGYTF. The genes are TRBV12-3 or TRBV12-4 and TRBJ1-2; D gene unclear. The CDR3 runs to 14 residues. Trimming cost V 5 bases and J 4 bases, with 14 bases left between them.

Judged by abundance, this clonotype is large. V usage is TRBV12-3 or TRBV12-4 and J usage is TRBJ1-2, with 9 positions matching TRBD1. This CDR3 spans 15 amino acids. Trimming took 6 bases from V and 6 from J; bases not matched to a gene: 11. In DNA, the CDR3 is TGTGCCAGCAGGGACCGGGACAGGGTTTCGGATGGCTACACCTTC. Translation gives CASRDRDRVSDGYTF.

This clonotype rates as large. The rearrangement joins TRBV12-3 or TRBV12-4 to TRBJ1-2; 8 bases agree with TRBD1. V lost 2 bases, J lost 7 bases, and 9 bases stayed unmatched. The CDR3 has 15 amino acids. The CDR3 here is CASSLSPTGVPGYTF. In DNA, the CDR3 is TGTGCCAGCAGTTTATCCCCGACAGGGGTACCTGGCTACACCTTC.

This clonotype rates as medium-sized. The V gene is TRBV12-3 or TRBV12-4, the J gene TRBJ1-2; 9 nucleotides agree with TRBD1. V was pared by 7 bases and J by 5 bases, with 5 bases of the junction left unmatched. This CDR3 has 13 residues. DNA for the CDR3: TGTGCCAGCACGGGACAGGGTCTGTATGGCTACACCTTC. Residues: CASTGQGLYGYTF.

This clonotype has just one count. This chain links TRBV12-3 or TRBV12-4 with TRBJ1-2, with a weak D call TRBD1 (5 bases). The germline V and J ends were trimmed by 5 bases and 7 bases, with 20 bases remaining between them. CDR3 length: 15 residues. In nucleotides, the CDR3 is TGTGCCAGCAGTCCCGGACACGGGGTGGTGAGTGGCTACACCTTC. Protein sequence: CASSPGHGVVSGYTF.

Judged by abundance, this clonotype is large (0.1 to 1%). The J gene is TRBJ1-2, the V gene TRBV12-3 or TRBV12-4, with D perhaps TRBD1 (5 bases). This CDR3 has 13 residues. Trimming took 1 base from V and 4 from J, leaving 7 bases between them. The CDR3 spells CASSLERGYGYTF. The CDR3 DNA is TGTGCCAGCAGTTTAGAGAGGGGCTATGGCTACACCTTC.

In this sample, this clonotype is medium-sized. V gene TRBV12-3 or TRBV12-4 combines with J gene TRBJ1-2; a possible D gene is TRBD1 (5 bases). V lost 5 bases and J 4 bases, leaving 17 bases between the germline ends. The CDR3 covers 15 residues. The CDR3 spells CASSPTGREAYGYTF. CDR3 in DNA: TGTGCCAGCAGTCCCACGGGCAGGGAGGCCTATGGCTACACCTTC.

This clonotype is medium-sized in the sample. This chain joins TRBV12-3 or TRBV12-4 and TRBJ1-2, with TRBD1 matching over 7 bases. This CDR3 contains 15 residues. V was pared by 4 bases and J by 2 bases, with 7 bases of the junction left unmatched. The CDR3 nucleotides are TGTGCCAGCAGTTACTCTTACAGGGGAAACTATGGCTACACCTTC. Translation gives CASSYSYRGNYGYTF.

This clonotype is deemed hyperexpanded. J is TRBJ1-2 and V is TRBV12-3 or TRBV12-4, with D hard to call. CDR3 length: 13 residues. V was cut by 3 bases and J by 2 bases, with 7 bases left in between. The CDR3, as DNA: TGTGCCAGCAGTTTCGGGATAAACTATGGCTACACCTTC. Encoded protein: CASSFGINYGYTF.

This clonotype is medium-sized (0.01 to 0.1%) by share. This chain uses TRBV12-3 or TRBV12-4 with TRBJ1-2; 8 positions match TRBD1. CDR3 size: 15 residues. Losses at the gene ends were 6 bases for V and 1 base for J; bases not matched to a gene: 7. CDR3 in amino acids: CASSRGTGDNYGYTF. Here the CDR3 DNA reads TGTGCCAGCAGCCGAGGGACAGGCGATAACTATGGCTACACCTTC.